Below, 23 T cell receptor beta chains from the same sample are listed, as sequenced in a study of CD8 T cells in Susac syndrome. With random hexamers, roughly 0.45 to 1 ug RNA was reverse transcribed. TCRdb re-called the immunoSEQ multiplex PCR reads with MiXCR, one entry per CDR3 protein. The sample has 150,000 or so distinct CDR3 sequences, 95% to 96% seen once. The sample comprised CD4+ T cells from PBMCs. Receptors were obtained from a human donor with Susac syndrome.

This clonotype was seen only once. The chain couples TRBV12-3 or TRBV12-4 to TRBJ2-7, with D hard to call. The CDR3 is 12 residues long. The germline V and J ends were trimmed by 7 bases and 3 bases, with 10 bases remaining between them. DNA of the CDR3: TGTGCCAGCACTACTGGCAGCTACGAGCAGTACTTC. This sequence encodes CASTTGSYEQYF.

J is TRBJ2-7 and V is TRBV3-1, with 7 bases matching TRBD1. This CDR3 is 15 amino acids long. The germline CDR1 and CDR2 sequences are LGHDT and YNNKEL (reference sequence). J gave up 4 bases and V 3 bases, and 9 bases lay outside the gene matches. CDR3 DNA sequence: TGTGCCAGCAGCCAGGGGGACAGCCAAGTTTACGAGCAGTACTTC. Its protein product is CASSQGDSQVYEQYF.

The chain has TRBV4-3 and TRBJ2-1; D gene uncertain. Germline CDR1 and CDR2: LGHNA and YSLEER. The V and J ends lost 3 bases and 4 bases respectively, with 7 bases between them. This CDR3 has 13 amino acids. The DNA of the CDR3 is TGCGCCAGCAGCCAGGGTATATACAATGAGCAGTTCTTC. As protein: CASSQGIYNEQFF.

This clonotype is a singleton in its sample. The chain employs TRBV28 and TRBJ2-3; TRBD2 is a possible D gene (5 bases). The CDR3 covers 13 residues. In germline, CDR1 is MDHEN, CDR2 SYDVKM. V lost 9 bases and J 0 bases, leaving 10 bases between the germline ends. The CDR3 reads CASFGGSTDTQYF. As DNA, the CDR3 is TGTGCCAGTTTCGGCGGGAGCACAGATACGCAGTATTTT.

This chain uses TRBV14 with TRBJ1-6, with D tentatively TRBD1 (5 bases). The CDR3 is 14 amino acids. Germline values: CDR1 SGHDN, CDR2 FVKESK. V lost 4 bases and J lost 7, with 11 bases in between. The CDR3 DNA reads as TGTGCCAGCAGCCGCTGGGACGGGAATTCACCCCTCCACTTT. Protein product: CASSRWDGNSPLHF.

The V and J genes are TRBV7-9 and TRBJ1-2, with 7 bases that match TRBD1. The CDR3 consists of 15 residues. The V and J ends lost 0 bases and 4 bases, in that order; junction bases with no gene match: 5. From germline, CDR1 is SEHNR and CDR2 FQNEAQ (reference sequence). DNA for the CDR3: TGTGCCAGCAGCTTAGCGATGACAGGGCGCTATGGCTACACCTTC. It yields the protein CASSLAMTGRYGYTF. The full variable domain, rest sourced from reference TRBV7-9 and TRBJ1-2, is DTGVSQNPRHKITKRGQNVTFRCDPISEHNRLYWYRQTLGQGPEFLTYFQNEAQLEKSRLLSDRFSAERPKGSFSTLEIQRTEQGDSAMYLCASSLAMTGRYGYTFGSGTRLTVV.

This rearrangement joins TRBV5-6 to TRBJ2-7, with D unresolved. The CDR3 totals 12 residues. CDR1 SGHDT and CDR2 YYEEEE come from the germline V gene. Trimming removed 2 bases from V and 4 bases from J, with 7 bases in between. The DNA for the CDR3 is TGTGCCAGCAGCTTTGAAGGTTACGAGCAGTACGTC. Translation: CASSFEGYEQYV.

The chain carries TRBV15 and TRBJ2-2; the D is unclear. CDR1 and CDR2 (germline): LNHNV, YYDKDF (reference sequence). Trimming pared 5 bases from V and 6 bases from J, leaving 10 bases between. The CDR3 sequence is 13 residues long. The CDR3 protein is CATSRPAPGELFF. The CDR3 DNA sequence: TGTGCCACCAGCCGACCGGCCCCCGGGGAGCTGTTTTTT.

The chain joins TRBV20-1 to TRBJ2-6; 7 bases match TRBD1. CDR1 and CDR2 from the germline V gene are DFQATT and SNEGSKA (reference sequence). V was clipped by 4 bases and J by 2 bases; unmatched bases: 2. The CDR3 consists of 14 residues. The CDR3 reads CSATQGAGANVLTF. The CDR3 nucleotides read TGCAGTGCTACTCAGGGGGCTGGGGCCAACGTCCTGACTTTC.

This rearrangement joins TRBV25-1 to TRBJ2-1, with D perhaps matching TRBD1 or TRBD2 (5 bases each). Germline V gives CDR1 MGHDK, CDR2 SYGVNS. This CDR3 has 17 amino acids. Trimming removed 0 bases at V and 5 bases at J, with 17 bases between. The CDR3 loop is CASSEYGSGSRDNEQFF. CDR3 coding DNA: TGTGCCAGCAGTGAATATGGTTCAGGGAGCCGAGACAATGAGCAGTTCTTC.

The CDR3 DNA reads as TGTGCCAGCAGCTCGACAGGGGGGGGGAACACTGAAGCTTTCTTT. Protein product: CASSSTGGGNTEAFF. The V gene is TRBV7-3, the J gene TRBJ1-1; 9 bases align to TRBD1. V lost 4 bases, J lost 1 base, and 4 bases stayed unmatched. The CDR3 totals 15 residues. The germline gives CDR1 SGHTA, CDR2 FQGTGA. The entire variable domain, with the rest obtained from reference TRBV7-3 and TRBJ1-1, is as follows: GAGVSQTPSNKVTEKGKYVELRCDPISGHTALYWYRQSLGQGPEFLIYFQGTGAADDSGLPNDRFFAVRPEGSVSTLKIQRTERGDSAVYLCASSSTGGGNTEAFFGQGTRLTVV.

The genes are TRBV19 and TRBJ2-1; D is uncertain. Trimming shortened V by 1 base and J by 8 bases, and 9 bases separated the two germline ends. Germline-derived CDR1 and CDR2 are LNHDA and SQIVND (reference sequence). The CDR3 has 13 amino acids. The DNA of the CDR3 is TGTGCCAGTAGTATAGGTGGTGGAGATGAGCAGTTCTTC. Translation: CASSIGGGDEQFF.

This clonotype was seen a single time. The chain carries TRBV20-1 and TRBJ1-2; D may be TRBD1 (6 bases). The ends were cut back, 4 bases at V and 5 bases at J, with 11 bases in the middle. CDR3 size: 12 residues. Germline V lookup: CDR1 DFQATT, CDR2 SNEGSKA (reference sequence). The CDR3 loop is CSAMVGTYGYTF. In DNA form, the CDR3 reads TGCAGTGCTATGGTGGGGACATATGGCTACACCTTC.

This clonotype was detected only once. The rearrangement joins TRBV30 to TRBJ2-7, with D maybe TRBD2 (5 bases). Germline lookup yields CDR1 GTSNPN and CDR2 SVGIG (reference sequence). Trimming took off 2 bases at V and 9 bases at J, with 14 bases between the two ends. The CDR3 consists of 12 residues. CDR3 nucleotide sequence: TGTGCCTGGAGTCGTCCAGCGGCTGGGCAGTACTTC. Translating gives CAWSRPAAGQYF.

This clonotype was recorded many times. The chain couples TRBV4-2 to TRBJ2-2; 9 nucleotides align to TRBD2. Germline V gives CDR1 LGHNA, CDR2 YNFKEQ. The CDR3 runs 19 residues. The J segment lost 1 base and the V segment lost 1 base, leaving 10 bases of the junction unmatched. CDR3 nucleotides: TGTGCCAGCAGCCAAGGCGAAGCTAGCGGGAACTTGAACACCGGGGAGCTGTTTTTT. Its translation is CASSQGEASGNLNTGELFF.

The chain links TRBV19 to TRBJ2-3; unclear D gene. This CDR3 has 12 residues. V was clipped by 9 bases and J by 6 bases, with 13 bases between them. CDR1 and CDR2 (germline): LNHDA, SQIVND (reference sequence). CDR3 sequence: CASRSLVDTQYF. CDR3 in DNA: TGTGCCAGCCGCTCCCTCGTTGATACGCAGTATTTT.

The chain carries TRBV19 and TRBJ2-1; TRBD1 might be the D (6 bases). The CDR3 extends over 13 amino acids. In germline, CDR1 is LNHDA, CDR2 SQIVND (reference sequence). CDR3 coding DNA: TGTGCTACACGCATACAGGGAGACAATGAGCAGTTCTTC. Protein: CATRIQGDNEQFF.

V gene TRBV29-1 combines with J gene TRBJ1-3; D gene ambiguous. The CDR3 runs 14 residues. Germline loops: CDR1 SQVTM, CDR2 ANQGSEA. Trimming pared 6 bases from V and 0 bases from J, leaving 12 bases between. The CDR3 DNA reads TGCAGCGTCCGATCGGGGTTCTCTGGAAACACCATATATTTT. This codes for CSVRSGFSGNTIYF.

The chain employs TRBV28 and TRBJ2-6, with D perhaps TRBD1 or TRBD2 (5 bases each). This CDR3 contains 12 residues. The V and J ends lost 7 bases and 12 bases respectively, with 13 bases between them. Germline CDR1 is MDHEN and CDR2 is SYDVKM. The CDR3, as DNA: TGTGCCAGCACCTCCCTTGGGGGCGTCCTGACTTTC. Translating gives CASTSLGGVLTF.

V and J are TRBV7-3 and TRBJ2-7; D is ambiguous. There are 13 residues in the CDR3. The V end was cut by 1 base, the J end by 5 bases, with 9 bases between. From germline, CDR1 is SGHTA and CDR2 FQGTGA. This CDR3 reads CASSLKVGDEQYV. CDR3 in DNA: TGTGCCAGCAGCTTAAAAGTCGGTGACGAGCAGTACGTC.

The chain is built from TRBV2 and TRBJ2-1, with 13 bases aligning to TRBD2. CDR1 is SNHLY, CDR2 FYNNEI, per germline. V dropped 5 bases and J dropped 4; count of bases not matched to a gene: 8. The CDR3 totals 17 residues. The CDR3 sequence: CASSYSGLAGVYNEQFF. The DNA for the CDR3 is TGTGCCAGCAGTTATTCCGGACTAGCGGGGGTTTACAATGAGCAGTTCTTC.

The rearrangement joins TRBV7-2 to TRBJ1-3; the D is unclear. CDR1 and CDR2 from the germline V gene are SGHTA and FQGNSA. Deletions cut 9 bases from V and 1 base from J, with 10 bases between. There are 13 residues in the CDR3. The CDR3 here is CASGTLSGNTIYF. CDR3 bases: TGTGCCAGTGGCACATTGTCTGGAAACACCATATATTTT. Full variable domain (outside the CDR3, taken from reference TRBV7-2 and TRBJ1-3): GAGVSQSPSNKVTEKGKDVELRCDPISGHTALYWYRQSLGQGLEFLIYFQGNSAPDKSGLPSDRFSAERTGGSVSTLTIQRTQQEDSAVYLCASGTLSGNTIYFGEGSWLTVV.

This clonotype was detected only once. The V gene is TRBV5-4, the J gene TRBJ2-3; D possibly uses TRBD1 or TRBD2 (5 bases each). The CDR3 loop spans 15 amino acids. V shed 4 bases and J shed 4 bases, with 16 bases lying between them. Looked up from germline, CDR1 is SGHNT and CDR2 is YYREEE (reference sequence). The CDR3 loop is CASSIGGRQADTQYF. CDR3 DNA sequence: TGTGCCAGCAGCATTGGGGGACGGCAGGCAGATACGCAGTATTTT.